This T cell receptor (beta chain) originates from a study of cytomegalovirus exposure and HLA in healthy donors. Sequencing was performed with immunoSEQ multiplex PCR; in TCRdb, only in-frame clones are kept and a portion is missing. The sample holds roughly 63,000 clones, around 90% seen once. This CDR3 is 14 amino acids long. Trimming cost V 2 bases and J 5 bases; bases outside gene matches: 6. In germline, CDR1 is SGHNT, CDR2 YYREEE (reference sequence). This TCR derives from a woman younger than 30 in good health and CMV-seronegative. Sequenced material: PBMCs. The chain is built from TRBV5-4 and TRBJ2-5, with 7 bases lining up with TRBD1. CDR3 sequence: CASSFFTGAETQYF. CDR3 DNA sequence: TGTGCCAGCAGCTTCTTCACAGGGGCGGAGACCCAGTACTTC. The full variable domain, in which reference TRBV5-4 and TRBJ2-5 provide the parts outside the CDR3, is ETGVTQSPTHLIKTRGQQVTLRCSSQSGHNTVSWYQQALGQGPQFIFQYYREEENGRGNFPPRFSGLQFPNYSSELNVNALELDDSALYLCASSFFTGAETQYFGPGTRLLVL.